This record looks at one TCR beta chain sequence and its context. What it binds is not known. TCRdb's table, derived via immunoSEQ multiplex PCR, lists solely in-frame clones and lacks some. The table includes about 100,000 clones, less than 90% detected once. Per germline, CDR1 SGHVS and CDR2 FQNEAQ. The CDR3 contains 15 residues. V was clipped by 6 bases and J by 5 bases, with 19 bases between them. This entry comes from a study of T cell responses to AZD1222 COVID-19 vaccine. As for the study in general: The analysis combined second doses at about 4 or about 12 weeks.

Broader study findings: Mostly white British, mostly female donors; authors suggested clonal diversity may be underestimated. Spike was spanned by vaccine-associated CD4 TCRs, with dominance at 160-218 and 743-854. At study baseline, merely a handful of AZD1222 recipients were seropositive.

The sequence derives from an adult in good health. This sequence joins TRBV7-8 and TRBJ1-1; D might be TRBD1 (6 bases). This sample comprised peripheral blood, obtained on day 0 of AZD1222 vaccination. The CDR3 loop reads CASRPGGGRGTEAFF. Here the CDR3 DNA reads TGTGCCAGCAGACCCGGGGGAGGGAGGGGGACTGAAGCTTTCTTT.